The table lists the clone carrying this T cell receptor beta chain with a few counts. V was shortened by 6 bases and J by 2 bases, with 14 bases between the two germline ends. The CDR3 covers 15 residues. Looked up from germline, CDR1 is SQVTM and CDR2 is ANQGSEA. Generated by immunoSEQ multiplex PCR, the TCRdb table keeps only in-frame clones and is missing some. The sample holds fewer than 200,000 clones, about 89% seen once. The data belong to a study of T cell responses to AZD1222 COVID-19 vaccine. The specimen comprised peripheral blood, sampled on day 0 of AZD1222 vaccination. The TCR was taken from an adult in good health. This rearrangement joins TRBV29-1 to TRBJ2-6; D may be TRBD1 or TRBD2 (5 bases each). This CDR3 is CSVGPGSAGANVLTF. Written as DNA, the CDR3 is TGCAGCGTGGGCCCAGGGAGCGCTGGGGCCAACGTCCTGACTTTC.